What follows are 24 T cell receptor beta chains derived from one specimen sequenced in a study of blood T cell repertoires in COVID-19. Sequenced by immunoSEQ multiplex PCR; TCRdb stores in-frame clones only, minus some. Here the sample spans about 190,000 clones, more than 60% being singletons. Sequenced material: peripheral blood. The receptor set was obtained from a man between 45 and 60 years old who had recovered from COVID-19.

The CDR3 DNA reads as TGCAGCGTTCGGGGGTTGTCGGACGTAGTTGCTTTCTTT. Translating it yields CSVRGLSDVVAFF. V gene TRBV29-1 combines with J gene TRBJ1-1, with D possibly TRBD1 on 5 matching bases. CDR3 length equals 13 residues. Germline assignment: CDR1 SQVTM and CDR2 ANQGSEA. Trimming shortened V by 5 bases and J by 11 bases, and 21 bases separated the two germline ends.

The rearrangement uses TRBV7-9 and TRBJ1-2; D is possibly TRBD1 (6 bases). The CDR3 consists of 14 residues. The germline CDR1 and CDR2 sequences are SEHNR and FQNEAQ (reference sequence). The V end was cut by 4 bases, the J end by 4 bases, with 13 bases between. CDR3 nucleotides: TGTGCCAGCAGCTCCGCACAGGGTGGCTATGGCTACACCTTC. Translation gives CASSSAQGGYGYTF.

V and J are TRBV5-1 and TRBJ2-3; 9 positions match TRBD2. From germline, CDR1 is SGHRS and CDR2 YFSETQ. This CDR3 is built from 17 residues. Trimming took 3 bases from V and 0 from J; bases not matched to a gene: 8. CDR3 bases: TGCGCCAGCAGCTGGCGGGGGGGAAGCGGTAGCACAGATACGCAGTATTTT. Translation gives CASSWRGGSGSTDTQYF.

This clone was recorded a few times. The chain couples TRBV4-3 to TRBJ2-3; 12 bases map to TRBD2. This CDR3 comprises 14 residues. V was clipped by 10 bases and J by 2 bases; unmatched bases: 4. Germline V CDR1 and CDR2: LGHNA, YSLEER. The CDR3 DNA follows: TGCGCCAAAACTAGCGGGAGGATCACAGATACGCAGTATTTT. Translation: CAKTSGRITDTQYF.

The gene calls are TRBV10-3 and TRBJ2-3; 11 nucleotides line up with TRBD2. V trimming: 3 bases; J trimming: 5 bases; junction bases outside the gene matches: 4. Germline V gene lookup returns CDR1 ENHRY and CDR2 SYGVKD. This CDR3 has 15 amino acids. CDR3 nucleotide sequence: TGTGCCATCAGTGAAGGTCTAGCGGGAGGAGATACGCAGTATTTT. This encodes CAISEGLAGGDTQYF.

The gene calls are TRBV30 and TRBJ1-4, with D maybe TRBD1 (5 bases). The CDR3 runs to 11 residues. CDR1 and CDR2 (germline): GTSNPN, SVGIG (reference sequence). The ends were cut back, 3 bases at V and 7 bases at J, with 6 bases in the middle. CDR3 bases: TGTGCCTGGAGGGGGGGTGAAAAACTGTTTTTT. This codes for CAWRGGEKLFF.

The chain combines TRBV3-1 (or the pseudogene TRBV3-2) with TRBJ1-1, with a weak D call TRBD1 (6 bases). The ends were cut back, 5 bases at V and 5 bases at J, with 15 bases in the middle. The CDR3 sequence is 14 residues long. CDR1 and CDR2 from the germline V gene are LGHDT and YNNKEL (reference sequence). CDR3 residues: CASSERFRGTEAFF. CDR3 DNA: TGTGCCAGCAGCGAAAGGTTTAGGGGGACTGAAGCTTTCTTT.

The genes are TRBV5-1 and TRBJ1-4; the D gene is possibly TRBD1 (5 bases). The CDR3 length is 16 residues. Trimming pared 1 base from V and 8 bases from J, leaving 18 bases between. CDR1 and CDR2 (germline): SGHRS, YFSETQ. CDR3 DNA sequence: TGCGCCAGCAGCTTGAACTCACAGGTTTCGGGCGAAAAACTGTTTTTT. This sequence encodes CASSLNSQVSGEKLFF.

CDR3 sequence: CASSQEVGQGNVIQYF. As DNA, the CDR3 is TGCGCCAGCAGCCAAGAGGTCGGCCAGGGTAACGTCATTCAGTACTTC. The rearrangement joins TRBV4-3 to TRBJ2-4; a possible D gene is TRBD1 (5 bases). CDR1 and CDR2 (germline): LGHNA, YSLEER. The V end was cut by 0 bases, the J end by 9 bases, with 18 bases between. CDR3 length equals 16 residues.

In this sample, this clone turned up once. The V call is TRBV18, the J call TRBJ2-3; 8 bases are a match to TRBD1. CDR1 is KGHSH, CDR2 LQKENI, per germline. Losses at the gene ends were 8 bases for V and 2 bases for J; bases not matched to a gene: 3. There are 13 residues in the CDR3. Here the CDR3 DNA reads TGTGCCAGCGAACAGGGGGTCACAGATACGCAGTATTTT. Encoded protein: CASEQGVTDTQYF.

Here the CDR3 reads CASSQGYYLGTEAFF. CDR3 nucleotide sequence: TGTGCCAGCAGCCAAGGGTACTACTTGGGCACTGAAGCTTTCTTT. The chain uses TRBV14 and TRBJ1-1, with unresolved D. With 1 base removed from V and 4 bases from J, the gap between germline ends came to 13 bases. The germline gives CDR1 SGHDN, CDR2 FVKESK. The CDR3 extends over 15 amino acids.

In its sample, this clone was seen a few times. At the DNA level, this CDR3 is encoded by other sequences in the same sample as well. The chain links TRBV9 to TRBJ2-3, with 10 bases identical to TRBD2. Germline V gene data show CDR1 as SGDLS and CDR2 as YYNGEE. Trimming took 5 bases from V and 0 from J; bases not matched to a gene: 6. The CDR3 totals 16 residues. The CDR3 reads CASSPGLASSTDTQYF. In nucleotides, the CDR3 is TGTGCCAGCAGTCCGGGACTAGCGTCTAGCACAGATACGCAGTATTTT.

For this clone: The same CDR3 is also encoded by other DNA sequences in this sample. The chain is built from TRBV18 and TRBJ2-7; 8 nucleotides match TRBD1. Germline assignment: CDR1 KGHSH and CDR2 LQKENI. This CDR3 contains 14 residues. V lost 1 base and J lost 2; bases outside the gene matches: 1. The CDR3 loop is CASSPRQGTYEQYF. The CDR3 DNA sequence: TGTGCCAGCTCACCACGACAGGGGACCTACGAGCAGTACTTC.

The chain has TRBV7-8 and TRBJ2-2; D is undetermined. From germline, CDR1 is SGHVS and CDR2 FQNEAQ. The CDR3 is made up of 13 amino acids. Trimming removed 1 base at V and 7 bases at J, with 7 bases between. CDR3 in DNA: TGTGCCAGCAGCTTAGGACAACTCGGGGAGCTGTTTTTT. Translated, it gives CASSLGQLGELFF.

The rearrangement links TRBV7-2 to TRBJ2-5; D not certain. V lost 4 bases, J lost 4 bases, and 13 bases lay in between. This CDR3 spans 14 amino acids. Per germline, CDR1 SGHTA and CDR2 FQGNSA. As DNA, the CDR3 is TGTGCCAGCAGCTCCGAACTGAATGGAGAGACCCAGTACTTC. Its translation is CASSSELNGETQYF.

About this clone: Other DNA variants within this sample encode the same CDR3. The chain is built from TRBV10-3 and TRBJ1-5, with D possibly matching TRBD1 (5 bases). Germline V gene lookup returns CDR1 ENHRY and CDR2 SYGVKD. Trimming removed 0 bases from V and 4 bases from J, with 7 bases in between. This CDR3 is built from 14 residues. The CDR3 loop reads CAISESTVNQPQHF. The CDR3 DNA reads TGTGCCATCAGTGAGTCGACAGTAAATCAGCCCCAGCATTTT.

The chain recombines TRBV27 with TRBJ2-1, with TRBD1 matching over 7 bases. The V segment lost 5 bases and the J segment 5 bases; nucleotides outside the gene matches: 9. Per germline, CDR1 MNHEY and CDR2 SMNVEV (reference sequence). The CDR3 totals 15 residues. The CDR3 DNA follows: TGTGCCAGCAGTCTGGACAGGAGTCTTCACAATGAGCAGTTCTTC. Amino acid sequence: CASSLDRSLHNEQFF.

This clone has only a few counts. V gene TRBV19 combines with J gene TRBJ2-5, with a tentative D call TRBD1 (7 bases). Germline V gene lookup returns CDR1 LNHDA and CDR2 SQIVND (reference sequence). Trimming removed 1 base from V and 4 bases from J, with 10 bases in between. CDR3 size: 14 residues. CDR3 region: CASSIGQGGETQYF. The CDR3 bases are TGTGCCAGTAGTATAGGGCAGGGGGGAGAGACCCAGTACTTC.

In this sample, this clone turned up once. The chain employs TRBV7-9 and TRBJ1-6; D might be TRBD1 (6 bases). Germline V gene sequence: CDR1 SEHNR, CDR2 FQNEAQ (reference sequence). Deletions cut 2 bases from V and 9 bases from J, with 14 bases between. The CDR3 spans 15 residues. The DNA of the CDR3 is TGTGCCAGCAGCTTATCGGCCAGGGGTGCTTCACCCCTCCACTTT. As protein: CASSLSARGASPLHF.

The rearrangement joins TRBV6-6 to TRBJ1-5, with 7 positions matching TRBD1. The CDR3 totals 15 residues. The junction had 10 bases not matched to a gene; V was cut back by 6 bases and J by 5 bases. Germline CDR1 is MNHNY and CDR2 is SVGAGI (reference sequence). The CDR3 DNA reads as TGTGCCAGCAGCCTCGAAGGGACAGCGTATCAGCCCCAGCATTTT. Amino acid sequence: CASSLEGTAYQPQHF.

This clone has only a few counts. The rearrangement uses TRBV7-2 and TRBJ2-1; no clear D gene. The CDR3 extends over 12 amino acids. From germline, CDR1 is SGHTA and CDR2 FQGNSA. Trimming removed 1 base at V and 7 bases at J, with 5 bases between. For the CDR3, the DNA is TGTGCCAGCAGCTTAGTTCTGAATGAGCAGTTCTTC. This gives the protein CASSLVLNEQFF. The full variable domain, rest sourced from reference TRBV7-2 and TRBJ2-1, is GAGVSQSPSNKVTEKGKDVELRCDPISGHTALYWYRQSLGQGLEFLIYFQGNSAPDKSGLPSDRFSAERTGGSVSTLTIQRTQQEDSAVYLCASSLVLNEQFFGPGTRLTVL.

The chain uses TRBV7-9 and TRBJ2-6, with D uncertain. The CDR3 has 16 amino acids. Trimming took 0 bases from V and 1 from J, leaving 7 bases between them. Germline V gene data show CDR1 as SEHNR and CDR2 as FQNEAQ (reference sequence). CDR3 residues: CASSLAVSSGANVLTF. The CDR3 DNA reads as TGTGCCAGCAGCTTAGCGGTCAGTTCTGGGGCCAACGTCCTGACTTTC.

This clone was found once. The CDR3 DNA sequence: TGTGCCAGCAGTTATGGTTTGAGGTCCTACGAGCAGTACTTC. Protein sequence: CASSYGLRSYEQYF. The chain links TRBV6-2 or TRBV6-3 to TRBJ2-7; D gene ambiguous. This CDR3 has 14 residues. In germline, CDR1 is MNHEY, CDR2 SVGEGT. V gave up 3 bases and J gave up 1 base, with 10 bases separating them.

CDR3 in amino acids: CSARLRNEQYF. CDR3 DNA sequence: TGCAGTGCTAGACTCAGGAACGAGCAGTACTTC. The J gene is TRBJ2-7, the V gene TRBV20-1; the D is unclear. Germline lookup yields CDR1 DFQATT and CDR2 SNEGSKA (reference sequence). The CDR3 extends over 11 amino acids. V dropped 2 bases and J dropped 5 bases, with 7 bases sitting between them.